The T cell receptor (beta chain) under discussion was sequenced for a study of T cell changes during pregnancy in multiple sclerosis. The CDR3 covers 16 residues. Germline CDR1 is LNHDA and CDR2 is SQIVND (reference sequence). V was pared by 4 bases and J by 0 bases, with 5 bases of the junction left unmatched. The protocol was immunoSEQ multiplex PCR, while the TCRdb copy is restricted to in-frame clones and leaves out a portion. Found here are some 48,000 clones, around 87% of them singletons; the top ten hold 6.5% to 8.5%. The source material was CD8+ T cells from peripheral blood mononuclear cells, sampled in the second trimester of pregnancy. The chain couples TRBV19 to TRBJ2-3, with TRBD1 matching 9 bases. The sequence derives from a female donor with multiple sclerosis, enrolled in a pregnancy study. The CDR3 nucleotides read TGTGCCAGTAGTACTCCGGACAGGGGAAGCACAGATACGCAGTATTTT. Residues: CASSTPDRGSTDTQYF.